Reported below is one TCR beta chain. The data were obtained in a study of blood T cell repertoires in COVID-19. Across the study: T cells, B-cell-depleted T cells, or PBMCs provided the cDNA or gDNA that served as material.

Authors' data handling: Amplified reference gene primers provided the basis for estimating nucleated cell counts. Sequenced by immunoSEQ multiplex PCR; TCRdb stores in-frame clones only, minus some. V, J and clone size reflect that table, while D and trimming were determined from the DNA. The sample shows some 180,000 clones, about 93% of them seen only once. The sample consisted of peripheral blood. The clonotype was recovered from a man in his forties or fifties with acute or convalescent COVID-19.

The CDR3 sequence is CASSLSGGHEQYF. In DNA, the CDR3 is TGTGCCAGCAGCTTAAGCGGGGGTCACGAGCAGTACTTC. The chain couples TRBV11-2 to TRBJ2-7; TRBD2 agrees at 8 bases. The ends lost 2 bases at V and 5 bases at J; junction bases unmatched: 2. The CDR3 contains 13 residues. Germline V CDR1 and CDR2: SGHAT, FQNNGV.